The 3 T cell receptor beta chains in this list originate from one sample, sequenced in a study of PD-1 blockade in classical Hodgkin lymphoma. The patients all showed relapse after autologous stem cell transplantation, while their brentuximab vedotin exposure varied. TCRdb keeps only in-frame clones here, not all; method: immunoSEQ multiplex PCR. Of approximately 27,000 clones in the sample, around 84% were seen once. This material consisted of peripheral blood mononuclear cells (PBMCs), taken at baseline. All receptors come from a human donor with classical Hodgkin lymphoma.

The chain is built from TRBV6-6 and TRBJ1-3; no reliable D call. Germline CDR1 and CDR2: MNHNY and SVGAGI (reference sequence). The CDR3 totals 15 residues. V was shortened by 5 bases and J by 2 bases, with 13 bases between the two germline ends. In nucleotides, the CDR3 is TGTGCCAGCAGTCCAGACAAGAGTGCTGGAAACACCATATATTTT. Its protein is CASSPDKSAGNTIYF.

The chain is built from TRBV5-6 and TRBJ2-1; TRBD2 is a possible D gene (5 bases). This CDR3 has 14 residues. V shed 0 bases and J shed 6 bases, with 10 bases lying between them. Per germline, CDR1 SGHDT and CDR2 YYEEEE. CDR3 residues: CASSLAGVVNEQFF. The CDR3 DNA reads TGTGCCAGCAGCTTGGCCGGGGTTGTCAATGAGCAGTTCTTC.

The CDR3 DNA is TGTGCCAGCAGCTTACGTTCAGGGAGGGAGCTGTTTTTT. This gives the protein CASSLRSGRELFF. V and J are TRBV7-8 and TRBJ2-2, with a possible D match to TRBD1 (5 bases). V shed 2 bases and J shed 9 bases, with 10 bases lying between them. CDR3 size: 13 residues. Germline V gene sequence: CDR1 SGHVS, CDR2 FQNEAQ.